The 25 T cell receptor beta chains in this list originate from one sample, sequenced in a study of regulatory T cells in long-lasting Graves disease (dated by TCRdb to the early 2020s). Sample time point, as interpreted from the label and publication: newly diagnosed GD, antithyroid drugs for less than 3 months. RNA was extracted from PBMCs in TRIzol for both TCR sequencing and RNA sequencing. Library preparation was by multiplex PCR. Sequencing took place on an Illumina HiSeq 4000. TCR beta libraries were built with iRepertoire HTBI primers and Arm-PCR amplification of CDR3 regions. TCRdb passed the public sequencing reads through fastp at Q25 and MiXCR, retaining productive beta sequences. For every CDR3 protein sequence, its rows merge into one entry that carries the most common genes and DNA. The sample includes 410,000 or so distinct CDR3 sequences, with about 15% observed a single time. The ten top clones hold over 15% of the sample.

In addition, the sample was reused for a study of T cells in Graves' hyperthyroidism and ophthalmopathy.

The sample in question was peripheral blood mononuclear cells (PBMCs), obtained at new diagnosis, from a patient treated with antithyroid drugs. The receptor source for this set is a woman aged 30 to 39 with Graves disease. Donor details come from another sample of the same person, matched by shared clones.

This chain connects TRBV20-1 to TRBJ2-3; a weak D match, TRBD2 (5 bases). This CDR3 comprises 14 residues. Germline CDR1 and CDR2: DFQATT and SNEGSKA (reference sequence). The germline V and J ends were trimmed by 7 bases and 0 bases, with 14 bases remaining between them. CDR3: CSVTTGRSTDTQYF. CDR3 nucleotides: TGCAGTGTGACTACGGGGAGAAGCACAGATACGCAGTATTTT.

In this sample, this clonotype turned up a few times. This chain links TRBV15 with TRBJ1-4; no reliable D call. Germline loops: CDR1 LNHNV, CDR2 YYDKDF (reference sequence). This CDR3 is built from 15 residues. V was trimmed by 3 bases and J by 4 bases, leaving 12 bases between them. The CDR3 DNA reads TGTGCCACCAGCAGTGATCGTGGGCTTAATGAAAAACTGTTTTTT. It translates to CATSSDRGLNEKLFF.

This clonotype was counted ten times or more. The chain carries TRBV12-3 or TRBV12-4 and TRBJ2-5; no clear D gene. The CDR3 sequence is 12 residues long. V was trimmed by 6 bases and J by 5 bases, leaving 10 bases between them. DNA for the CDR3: TGTGCCAGCAGCCGAGCGACGGAGACCCAGTACTTC. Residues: CASSRATETQYF.

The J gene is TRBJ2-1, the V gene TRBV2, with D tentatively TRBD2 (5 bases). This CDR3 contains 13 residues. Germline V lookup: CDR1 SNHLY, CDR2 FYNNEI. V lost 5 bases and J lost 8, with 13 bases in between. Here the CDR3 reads CASSLFPRDEQFF. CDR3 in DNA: TGTGCCAGCAGTTTGTTCCCGAGGGATGAGCAGTTCTTC.

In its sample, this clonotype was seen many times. The CDR3 DNA reads TGTGCCAGCAGTCAGACTAGCGGATCTAAAAACATTCAGTACTTC. Translating it yields CASSQTSGSKNIQYF. This chain links TRBV28 with TRBJ2-4; 9 nucleotides align to TRBD2. CDR1 MDHEN and CDR2 SYDVKM come from the germline V gene. Trimming cost V 5 bases and J 4 bases; bases outside gene matches: 6. This CDR3 contains 15 residues.

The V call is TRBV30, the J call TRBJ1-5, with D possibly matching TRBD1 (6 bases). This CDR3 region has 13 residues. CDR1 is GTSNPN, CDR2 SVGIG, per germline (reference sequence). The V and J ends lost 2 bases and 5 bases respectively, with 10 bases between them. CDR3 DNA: TGTGCCTGGAGTAAACAGGGACATCAGCCCCAGCATTTT. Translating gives CAWSKQGHQPQHF.

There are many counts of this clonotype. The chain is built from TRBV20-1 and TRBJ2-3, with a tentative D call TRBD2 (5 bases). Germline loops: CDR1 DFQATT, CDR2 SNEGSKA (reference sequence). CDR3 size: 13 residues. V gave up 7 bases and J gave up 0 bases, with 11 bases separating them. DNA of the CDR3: TGCAGTGTGGAGCGGAGAAGCACAGATACGCAGTATTTT. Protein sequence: CSVERRSTDTQYF.

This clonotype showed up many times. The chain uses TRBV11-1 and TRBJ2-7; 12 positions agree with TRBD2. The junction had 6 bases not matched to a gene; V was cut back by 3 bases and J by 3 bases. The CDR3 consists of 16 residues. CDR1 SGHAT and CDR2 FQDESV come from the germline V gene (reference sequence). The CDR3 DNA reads TGTGCCAGCAGCTTTCGCCTAGCGGGAGGGCTCTACGAGCAGTACTTC. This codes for CASSFRLAGGLYEQYF.

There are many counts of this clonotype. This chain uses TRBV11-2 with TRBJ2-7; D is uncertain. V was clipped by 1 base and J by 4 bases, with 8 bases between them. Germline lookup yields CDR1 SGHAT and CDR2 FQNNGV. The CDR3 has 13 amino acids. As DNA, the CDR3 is TGTGCCAGCAGCTTAGTGAAAGTGTACGAGCAGTACTTC. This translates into CASSLVKVYEQYF.

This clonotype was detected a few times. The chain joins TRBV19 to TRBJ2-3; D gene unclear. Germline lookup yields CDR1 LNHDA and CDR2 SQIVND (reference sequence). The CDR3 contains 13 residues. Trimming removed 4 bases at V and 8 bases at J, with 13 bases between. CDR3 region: CASSTLGLGTQYF. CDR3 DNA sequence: TGTGCCAGTAGTACCCTGGGTCTTGGTACGCAGTATTTT. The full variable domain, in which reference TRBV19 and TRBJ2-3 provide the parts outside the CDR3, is DGGITQSPKYLFRKEGQNVTLSCEQNLNHDAMYWYRQDPGQGLRLIYYSQIVNDFQKGDIAEGYSVSREKKESFPLTVTSAQKNPTAFYLCASSTLGLGTQYFGPGTRLTVL.

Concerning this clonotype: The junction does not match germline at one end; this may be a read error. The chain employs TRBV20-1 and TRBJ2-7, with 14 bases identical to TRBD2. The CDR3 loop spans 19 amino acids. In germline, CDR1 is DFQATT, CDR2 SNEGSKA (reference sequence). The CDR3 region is CSTRANLPGLAGEPYEQYF. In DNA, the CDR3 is TGCAGTACTAGAGCCAATCTACCGGGACTAGCGGGAGAGCCCTACGAGCAGTACTTC.

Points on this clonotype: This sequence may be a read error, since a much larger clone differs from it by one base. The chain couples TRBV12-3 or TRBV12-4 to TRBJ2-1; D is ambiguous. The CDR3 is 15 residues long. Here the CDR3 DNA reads TGTGCCAGCAGTTTCGATCTATCCTCCTACAATGAGCAGCTCTTC. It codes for CASSFDLSSYNEQLF.

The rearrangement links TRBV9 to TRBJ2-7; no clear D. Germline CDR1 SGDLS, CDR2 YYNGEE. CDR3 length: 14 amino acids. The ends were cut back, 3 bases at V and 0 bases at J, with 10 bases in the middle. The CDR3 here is CASSAFPSSYEQYF. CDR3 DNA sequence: TGTGCCAGCAGCGCCTTTCCTAGCTCCTACGAGCAGTACTTC. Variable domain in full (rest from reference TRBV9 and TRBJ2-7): DSGVTQTPKHLITATGQRVTLRCSPRSGDLSVYWYQQSLDQGLQFLIQYYNGEERAKGNILERFSAQQFPDLHSELNLSSLELGDSALYFCASSAFPSSYEQYFGPGTRLTVT.

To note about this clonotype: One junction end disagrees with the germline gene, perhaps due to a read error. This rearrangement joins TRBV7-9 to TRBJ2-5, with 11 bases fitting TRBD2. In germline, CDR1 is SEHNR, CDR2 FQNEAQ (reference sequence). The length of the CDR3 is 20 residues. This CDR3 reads CAGSLVGVLAGGFPGETQYF. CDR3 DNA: TGTGCCGGCAGCTTAGTAGGGGTCCTAGCGGGAGGCTTCCCAGGGGAGACCCAGTACTTC.

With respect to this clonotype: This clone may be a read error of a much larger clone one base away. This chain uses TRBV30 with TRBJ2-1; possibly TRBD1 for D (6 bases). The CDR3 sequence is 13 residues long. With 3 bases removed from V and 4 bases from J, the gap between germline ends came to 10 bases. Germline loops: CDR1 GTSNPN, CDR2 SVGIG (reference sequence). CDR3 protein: CAWSRGDYNEQFF. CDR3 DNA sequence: TGTGCCTGGAGCAGGGGTGATTACAATGAGCAGTTCTTC.

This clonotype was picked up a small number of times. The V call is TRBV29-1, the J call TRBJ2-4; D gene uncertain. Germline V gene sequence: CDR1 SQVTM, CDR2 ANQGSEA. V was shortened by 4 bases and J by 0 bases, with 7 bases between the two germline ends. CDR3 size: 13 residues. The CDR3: CSVGTIAKNIQYF. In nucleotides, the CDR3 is TGCAGCGTTGGCACAATAGCCAAAAACATTCAGTACTTC.

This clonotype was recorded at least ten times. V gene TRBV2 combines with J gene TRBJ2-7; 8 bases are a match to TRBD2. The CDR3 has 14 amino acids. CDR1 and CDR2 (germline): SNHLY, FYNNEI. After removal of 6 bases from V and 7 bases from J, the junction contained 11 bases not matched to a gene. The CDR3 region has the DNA TGTGCCAGCAGGGCAATAGCGGGACCTGGGGAGCAGTACTTC. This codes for CASRAIAGPGEQYF.

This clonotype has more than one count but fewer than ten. Here the CDR3 reads CSARGTGNTIYF. For the CDR3, the DNA is TGCAGTGCTAGGGGCACTGGAAACACCATATATTTT. The V call is TRBV20-1, the J call TRBJ1-3; D is unresolved. The germline V gene encodes CDR1 DFQATT and CDR2 SNEGSKA (reference sequence). This CDR3 is 12 amino acids long. V was trimmed by 3 bases and J by 2 bases, leaving 5 bases between them.

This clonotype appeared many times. CDR3 in DNA: TGTGCCAGCTCATCGGGACTAGCGGGAGTTGAGACCCAGTACTTC. This translates into CASSSGLAGVETQYF. The genes are TRBV18 and TRBJ2-5; 14 nucleotides agree with TRBD2. J gave up 5 bases and V 5 bases, and 4 bases lay outside the gene matches. CDR3 size: 15 residues. Germline lookup yields CDR1 KGHSH and CDR2 LQKENI.

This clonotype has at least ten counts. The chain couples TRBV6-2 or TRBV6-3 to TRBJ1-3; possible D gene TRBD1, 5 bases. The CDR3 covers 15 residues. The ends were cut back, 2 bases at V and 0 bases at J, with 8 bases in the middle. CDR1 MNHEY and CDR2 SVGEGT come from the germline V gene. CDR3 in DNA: TGTGCCAGCAGTTACCGCAGGGTCTCTGGAAACACCATATATTTT. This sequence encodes CASSYRRVSGNTIYF.

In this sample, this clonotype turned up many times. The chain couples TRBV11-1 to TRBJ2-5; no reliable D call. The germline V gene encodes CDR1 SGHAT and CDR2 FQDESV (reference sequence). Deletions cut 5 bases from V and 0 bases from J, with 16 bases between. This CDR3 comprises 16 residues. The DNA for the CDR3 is TGTGCCAGCAGCCCCCCCGGCCTATCGTACCAAGAGACCCAGTACTTC. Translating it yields CASSPPGLSYQETQYF. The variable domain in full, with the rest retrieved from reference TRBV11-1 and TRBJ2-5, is EAEVAQSPRYKITEKSQAVAFWCDPISGHATLYWYRQILGQGPELLVQFQDESVVDDSQLPKDRFSAERLKGVDSTLKIQPAELGDSAMYLCASSPPGLSYQETQYFGPGTRLLVL.

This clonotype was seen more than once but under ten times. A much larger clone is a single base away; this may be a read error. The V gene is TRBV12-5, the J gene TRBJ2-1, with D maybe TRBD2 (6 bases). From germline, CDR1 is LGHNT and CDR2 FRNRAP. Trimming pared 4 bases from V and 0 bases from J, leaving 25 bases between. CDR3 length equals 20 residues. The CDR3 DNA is TGTGCTAGTGGTTCCCCGGGTGGCGGGATCGTTACTAGCTCCTACAATGAGCAGTTCTTC. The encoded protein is CASGSPGGGIVTSSYNEQFF.

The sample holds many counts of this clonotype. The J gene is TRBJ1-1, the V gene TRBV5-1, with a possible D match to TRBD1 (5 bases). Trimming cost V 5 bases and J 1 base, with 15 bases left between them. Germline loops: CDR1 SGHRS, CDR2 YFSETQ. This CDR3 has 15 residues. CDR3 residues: CASRVIMDKNTEAFF. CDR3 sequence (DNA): TGCGCCAGCAGGGTGATCATGGACAAGAACACTGAAGCTTTCTTT.

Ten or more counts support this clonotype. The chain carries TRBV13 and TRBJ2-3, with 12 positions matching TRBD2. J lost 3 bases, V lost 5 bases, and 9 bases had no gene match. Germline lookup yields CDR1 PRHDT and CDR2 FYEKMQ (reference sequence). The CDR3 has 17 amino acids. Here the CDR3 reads CASSPRLAGVGTDTQYF. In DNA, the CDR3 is TGTGCCAGCAGCCCCAGACTAGCGGGAGTAGGGACAGATACGCAGTATTTT.

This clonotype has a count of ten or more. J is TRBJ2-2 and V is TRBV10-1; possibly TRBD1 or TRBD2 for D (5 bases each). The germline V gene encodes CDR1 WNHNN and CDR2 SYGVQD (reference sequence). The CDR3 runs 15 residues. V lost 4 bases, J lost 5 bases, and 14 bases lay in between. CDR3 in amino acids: CASSVSSGSTGELFF. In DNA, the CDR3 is TGCGCCAGCAGTGTGTCCTCAGGGAGTACCGGGGAGCTGTTTTTT.